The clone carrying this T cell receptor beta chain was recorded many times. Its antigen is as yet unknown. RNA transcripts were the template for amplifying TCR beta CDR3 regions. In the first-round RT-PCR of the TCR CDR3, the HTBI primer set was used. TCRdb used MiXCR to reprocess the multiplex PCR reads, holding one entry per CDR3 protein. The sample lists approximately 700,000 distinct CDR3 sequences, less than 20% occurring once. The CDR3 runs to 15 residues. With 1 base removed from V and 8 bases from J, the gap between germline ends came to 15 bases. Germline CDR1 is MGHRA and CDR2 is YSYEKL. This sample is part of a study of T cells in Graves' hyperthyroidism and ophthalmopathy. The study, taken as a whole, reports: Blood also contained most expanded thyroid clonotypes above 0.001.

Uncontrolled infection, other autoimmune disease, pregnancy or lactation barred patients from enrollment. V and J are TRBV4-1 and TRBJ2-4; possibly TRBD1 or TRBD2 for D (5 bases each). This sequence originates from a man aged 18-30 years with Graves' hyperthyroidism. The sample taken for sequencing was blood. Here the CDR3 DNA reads TGCGCCAGCAGCCAAGGGGCAGGGATGGGGGACATTCAGTACTTC. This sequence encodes CASSQGAGMGDIQYF.